This T cell receptor (beta chain) comes out of a study of human T cells and chemical hapten exposure. Study as a whole: Skin on the upper inner arm, approximately 2 cm by approximately 2 cm in size, was sensitized with 2% DPC. Study results and limitations: DPC sensitization did not alter TCRs above 1 in 1000 frequency. Alopecia affecting every donor means their immune response may not match healthy people's.

In this sample, this clonotype turned up many times. Its specificity is unknown. Specified time point: patch test 3, about 24 weeks after DPC sensitization. Stated treatment: therapeutic diphenylcyclopropenone sensitization with weekly scalp DPC. TCRdb reprocessed the RACE reads with MiXCR, giving one entry per CDR3 protein. Among tens of thousands of distinct CDR3 sequences listed, 11% were seen once. Sample: whole blood, taken in connection with sensitization to the hapten diphenylcyclopropenone (DPC). This TCR was recovered from a woman in her forties or fifties with alopecia areata. Some clones in this sample may be carry-over from other donors' samples.

CDR3 protein: CASSPRDYGYTF. For the CDR3, the DNA is TGTGCCAGCAGCCCAAGGGACTATGGCTACACCTTC. The chain couples TRBV28 to TRBJ1-2; no firm D call. The CDR3 has 12 residues. Trimming pared 6 bases from V and 3 bases from J, leaving 8 bases between. Germline CDR1 MDHEN, CDR2 SYDVKM.